These 24 T cell receptor beta chains share one sample of origin, sequenced in a study of T cells after yellow fever vaccination. In TCRdb, the 5' RACE reads were re-called with MiXCR into one record per CDR3 protein. This sample has about 320,000 distinct CDR3 sequences, with around 4.3% found just once. Sequencing used PBMCs, obtained 15 days after the yellow fever booster vaccination. Receptors were obtained from a man younger than 35 who received the YFV17D yellow fever vaccine.

The chain recombines TRBV15 with TRBJ1-5; no clear D. CDR3 length: 12 residues. From germline, CDR1 is LNHNV and CDR2 YYDKDF (reference sequence). The V and J ends lost 5 bases and 11 bases respectively, with 13 bases between them. CDR3 nucleotide sequence: TGTGCCACCAGCGGCTTCCTTGGGGCCCAGCATTTT. Translation gives CATSGFLGAQHF. Drawing the rest from reference TRBV15 and TRBJ1-5, the complete variable domain is DAMVIQNPRYQVTQFGKPVTLSCSQTLNHNVMYWYQQKSSQAPKLLFHYYDKDFNNEADTPDNFQSRRPNTSFCFLDIRSPGLGDTAMYLCATSGFLGAQHFGDGTRLSIL.

The chain couples TRBV6-5 to TRBJ2-1; 10 nucleotides match TRBD2. Unmatched junction bases numbered 13, after V lost 5 bases and J lost 12 bases. This CDR3 region has 15 residues. Germline assignment: CDR1 MNHEY and CDR2 SVGAGI. As DNA, the CDR3 is TGTGCCAGCAGTCGAACTAGCGGGGCCTTTAGAGGGCAGTTCTTC. It translates to CASSRTSGAFRGQFF.

The J gene is TRBJ1-4, the V gene TRBV27; tentatively, D is TRBD1 (5 bases). Germline assignment: CDR1 MNHEY and CDR2 SMNVEV (reference sequence). V was cut by 5 bases and J by 5 bases, with 9 bases left in between. CDR3 length: 13 residues. CDR3 in amino acids: CASSDSANEKLFF. The DNA for the CDR3 is TGTGCCAGCAGTGACAGCGCAAATGAAAAACTGTTTTTT.

This clonotype showed up just a few times. The chain recombines TRBV10-3 with TRBJ2-2; unclear D gene. The CDR3 length is 12 residues. Trimming shortened V by 6 bases and J by 1 base, and 3 bases separated the two germline ends. Germline CDR1 reads ENHRY; CDR2 reads SYGVKD. The CDR3 here is CAIRGNTGELFF. CDR3 in DNA: TGTGCCATCAGGGGGAACACCGGGGAGCTGTTTTTT.

Ten or more counts support this clonotype. The chain is built from TRBV12-3 or TRBV12-4 and TRBJ2-1; no clear D. The CDR3 sequence is 13 residues long. Trimming stripped 0 bases from V and 5 bases from J, with 5 bases between. The CDR3, as DNA: TGTGCCAGCAGTTTAGCGTTCAACAATGAGCAGTTCTTC. This sequence encodes CASSLAFNNEQFF.

This clonotype showed up many times. The rearrangement links TRBV29-1 to TRBJ2-3; D is unclear. The CDR3 runs 14 residues. Germline V gene lookup returns CDR1 SQVTM and CDR2 ANQGSEA. Trimming cost V 4 bases and J 5 bases, with 16 bases left between them. This CDR3 is CSVAPVGVEDTQYF. The CDR3 DNA reads as TGCAGCGTTGCCCCGGTGGGCGTCGAAGATACGCAGTATTTT.

This clonotype has ten or more counts. This chain uses TRBV6-5 with TRBJ2-3; TRBD2 matches 10 bases. The CDR3 covers 16 residues. Germline loops: CDR1 MNHEY, CDR2 SVGAGI. V shed 4 bases and J 6 bases; nucleotides not matched to a gene: 10. The CDR3 reads CASSWSSGGETDTQYF. CDR3 in DNA: TGTGCCAGCAGTTGGTCGAGCGGGGGGGAAACGGATACGCAGTATTTT.

The chain combines TRBV12-3 or TRBV12-4 with TRBJ1-2; possibly TRBD1 for D (5 bases). CDR3 length: 13 amino acids. The V gene lost 7 bases and the J gene lost 4 bases, with 13 bases spanning the gap. CDR3 sequence reads: CASTLGVLYGYTF. CDR3 DNA: TGTGCCAGCACCCTGGGGGTCCTCTATGGCTACACCTTC.

This clonotype was detected many times. The gene calls are TRBV27 and TRBJ2-3, with a tentative D call TRBD1 (6 bases). CDR3 size: 13 residues. V was pared by 6 bases and J by 5 bases, with 12 bases between. The germline V gene has CDR1 MNHEY and CDR2 SMNVEV (reference sequence). This chain's CDR3 is CASRPGVVDTQYF. The CDR3 coding sequence is TGTGCCAGCAGGCCAGGGGTGGTAGATACGCAGTATTTT.

In this sample, this clonotype turned up many times. V is TRBV20-1 and J is TRBJ1-1; 10 nucleotides line up with TRBD1. Losses at the gene ends were 3 bases for V and 1 base for J; bases not matched to a gene: 5. Germline CDR1 is DFQATT and CDR2 is SNEGSKA (reference sequence). The CDR3 length is 15 residues. As DNA, the CDR3 is TGCAGTGCTAGGTATAGACAGGGGGCGAACACTGAAGCTTTCTTT. It specifies CSARYRQGANTEAFF.

This clonotype was counted ten times or more. The rearrangement uses TRBV18 and TRBJ2-5; weak D call: TRBD2 (5 bases). V shed 3 bases and J shed 5 bases, with 16 bases lying between them. The germline CDR1 and CDR2 sequences are KGHSH and LQKENI. The length of the CDR3 is 15 residues. CDR3 loop: CASSPAPGNGETQYF. CDR3 DNA: TGTGCCAGCTCACCGGCCCCGGGAAACGGGGAGACCCAGTACTTC.

This clonotype was seen repeatedly, ten times or more. V usage is TRBV7-9 and J usage is TRBJ2-1, with 7 bases lining up with TRBD1. Unmatched junction bases numbered 2, after V lost 0 bases and J lost 6 bases. The CDR3 runs to 14 residues. Germline assignment: CDR1 SEHNR and CDR2 FQNEAQ (reference sequence). The CDR3 DNA follows: TGTGCCAGCAGCTTAGCGTCAGGGGGCAATGAGCAGTTCTTC. It yields the protein CASSLASGGNEQFF. The full variable domain, in which reference TRBV7-9 and TRBJ2-1 provide the parts outside the CDR3, is DTGVSQNPRHKITKRGQNVTFRCDPISEHNRLYWYRQTLGQGPEFLTYFQNEAQLEKSRLLSDRFSAERPKGSFSTLEIQRTEQGDSAMYLCASSLASGGNEQFFGPGTRLTVL.

The chain joins TRBV20-1 to TRBJ1-6; a possible D gene is TRBD1 (5 bases). Germline CDR1 reads DFQATT; CDR2 reads SNEGSKA (reference sequence). This CDR3 contains 18 residues. V dropped 0 bases and J dropped 2 bases, with 17 bases sitting between them. This CDR3 reads CSARDPLGGSAYNSPLHF. Here the CDR3 DNA reads TGCAGTGCTAGAGACCCCCTGGGGGGATCGGCCTATAATTCACCCCTCCACTTT.

The chain carries TRBV15 and TRBJ1-5, with no clear D. This CDR3 is built from 17 residues. V lost 0 bases and J lost 3, with 15 bases in between. Looked up from germline, CDR1 is LNHNV and CDR2 is YYDKDF (reference sequence). The CDR3 is CATSRDMSYTPNQPQHF. The CDR3 bases are TGTGCCACCAGCAGAGATATGAGTTATACCCCCAATCAGCCCCAGCATTTT. The full variable domain, with the rest looked up from reference TRBV15 and TRBJ1-5, is DAMVIQNPRYQVTQFGKPVTLSCSQTLNHNVMYWYQQKSSQAPKLLFHYYDKDFNNEADTPDNFQSRRPNTSFCFLDIRSPGLGDTAMYLCATSRDMSYTPNQPQHFGDGTRLSIL.

This clonotype was seen ten or more times. The V call is TRBV7-2, the J call TRBJ2-2; D possibly corresponds to TRBD2 (6 bases). The CDR3 runs 17 residues. The ends were cut back, 5 bases at V and 4 bases at J, with 20 bases in the middle. Germline V gene data show CDR1 as SGHTA and CDR2 as FQGNSA. The CDR3 sequence: CASSRSSDYGGTGELFF. The CDR3 nucleotides read TGTGCCAGCAGCCGTTCGTCGGACTACGGGGGCACCGGGGAGCTGTTTTTT.

In this sample, this clonotype turned up many times. The rearrangement links TRBV7-8 to TRBJ2-6; 9 positions match TRBD1. This CDR3 comprises 16 residues. In germline, CDR1 is SGHVS, CDR2 FQNEAQ. J lost 4 bases, V lost 3 bases, and 4 bases had no gene match. CDR3 in amino acids: CASSLGQGAGANVLTF. In DNA, the CDR3 is TGTGCCAGCAGCTTGGGACAGGGAGCCGGGGCCAACGTCCTGACTTTC.

The V and J genes are TRBV3-1 and TRBJ2-1; 14 bases agree with TRBD2. After removal of 4 bases from V and 10 bases from J, the junction contained 6 bases not matched to a gene. In germline, CDR1 is LGHDT, CDR2 YNNKEL (reference sequence). This CDR3 spans 15 amino acids. CDR3 sequence (DNA): TGTGCCAGCAGCCCGGGACTAGCGGGGGTTGGGGAGCAGTTCTTC. This gives the protein CASSPGLAGVGEQFF.

This clonotype came up a few times. The chain is built from TRBV4-3 and TRBJ1-3, with a possible D match to TRBD1 (5 bases). The CDR3 has 16 amino acids. V was pared by 1 base and J by 4 bases, with 14 bases between. CDR1 is LGHNA and CDR2 is YSLEER in the germline V gene. The DNA for the CDR3 is TGCGCCAGCAGCCAAGTCGGGGGGGGAACGGGAAACACCATATATTTT. This sequence encodes CASSQVGGGTGNTIYF.

This clonotype came up many times. The V gene is TRBV12-3 or TRBV12-4, the J gene TRBJ2-7, with TRBD1 as a possible D gene (5 bases). The V end lost 5 bases, the J end lost 3 bases, and 17 bases lay between the germline ends. The CDR3 contains 15 residues. The CDR3 coding sequence is TGTGCCAGCAGTCCACTGGTAGGACACGACTACGAGCAGTACTTC. It translates to CASSPLVGHDYEQYF.

This clonotype was counted at least ten times. The chain is built from TRBV7-2 and TRBJ1-5; perhaps TRBD1 as D (6 bases). Germline V lookup: CDR1 SGHTA, CDR2 FQGNSA. Trimming stripped 2 bases from V and 4 bases from J, with 6 bases between. The length of the CDR3 is 13 residues. The CDR3 DNA is TGTGCCAGCAGCTTACAGGGGAATCAGCCCCAGCATTTT. This codes for CASSLQGNQPQHF.

In its sample, this clonotype was seen many times. This chain connects TRBV12-3 or TRBV12-4 to TRBJ2-7, with a possible D match to TRBD2 (5 bases). The CDR3 spans 15 residues. V was trimmed by 4 bases and J by 3 bases, leaving 16 bases between them. The CDR3 bases are TGTGCCAGCAGTTCCCCCCCTCGGGGTTACTACGAGCAGTACTTC. Amino acid sequence: CASSSPPRGYYEQYF.

This clonotype was observed a handful of times. The chain joins TRBV12-3 or TRBV12-4 to TRBJ2-3; D may be TRBD2 (5 bases). CDR3 length equals 15 residues. V lost 5 bases, J lost 6 bases, and 18 bases lay in between. The CDR3 bases are TGTGCCAGCAGTCCCCCCCGCGGGCCGTTTGATACGCAGTATTTT. It is translated as CASSPPRGPFDTQYF.

This clonotype was picked up a small number of times. This chain uses TRBV20-1 with TRBJ1-2, with TRBD1 matching 7 bases. V lost 6 bases, J lost 4 bases, and 5 bases stayed unmatched. Germline V lookup: CDR1 DFQATT, CDR2 SNEGSKA (reference sequence). The CDR3 spans 12 residues. The CDR3 is CSARGTVYGYTF. The CDR3 region has the DNA TGCAGTGCGCGAGGGACAGTCTATGGCTACACCTTC.

Many counts were recorded for this clonotype. The chain has TRBV20-1 and TRBJ2-3, with TRBD1 matching over 7 bases. CDR3 length equals 16 residues. V lost 1 base, J lost 1 base, and 8 bases stayed unmatched. From germline, CDR1 is DFQATT and CDR2 SNEGSKA (reference sequence). The CDR3 coding sequence is TGCAGTGCTAGAGCCCTTGACAGGGCGCGCACAGATACGCAGTATTTT. The encoded protein is CSARALDRARTDTQYF.